These 2 T cell receptor beta chains share one sample of origin, sequenced in a study of regulatory T cells in long-lasting Graves disease (dated by TCRdb to the early 2020s). The sample's time point label is to be understood as: newly diagnosed GD, antithyroid drugs for less than 3 months. For both TCR sequencing and RNA sequencing, RNA was extracted from PBMCs using TRIzol. Library method: multiplex PCR. Reads for this sample came from an Illumina HiSeq 4000. TCR beta libraries were built with iRepertoire HTBI primers and Arm-PCR amplification of CDR3 regions. The public reads were reprocessed in TCRdb via fastp at Q25 and MiXCR, keeping in-frame beta chains. Entries that share a CDR3 protein sequence are merged under the most common genes and DNA. The sample records a few hundred thousand distinct CDR3 sequences, roughly 10% of which are singletons. Under 20% of the sample lies in the top ten. The same data also contributed to another study, on T cells in Graves' hyperthyroidism and ophthalmopathy.

The sequencing here drew on peripheral blood mononuclear cells (PBMCs), taken at new diagnosis, from a patient treated with antithyroid drugs. These receptors all stem from a woman under 30 with Graves disease. Donor details come from another sample of the same person, matched by shared clones.

This clonotype occurred many times. The gene calls are TRBV7-9 and TRBJ1-1, with no clear D. Trimming stripped 8 bases from V and 0 bases from J, with 16 bases between. Per the germline V gene, CDR1 is SEHNR and CDR2 is FQNEAQ (reference sequence). The CDR3 is 15 residues long. As DNA, the CDR3 is TGTGCCAGCTCCCCTACACGTAGTATGAACACTGAAGCTTTCTTT. Its translation is CASSPTRSMNTEAFF. Based on the CDR3 plus reference TRBV7-9 and TRBJ1-1, the full variable domain is DTGVSQNPRHKITKRGQNVTFRCDPISEHNRLYWYRQTLGQGPEFLTYFQNEAQLEKSRLLSDRFSAERPKGSFSTLEIQRTEQGDSAMYLCASSPTRSMNTEAFFGQGTRLTVV.

In its sample, this clonotype was seen many times. The chain combines TRBV6-1 with TRBJ1-3; D gene ambiguous. The CDR3 sequence is 14 residues long. V was cut by 5 bases and J by 2 bases, with 10 bases left in between. Germline V gene lookup returns CDR1 MNHNS and CDR2 SASEGT. The CDR3 here is CASSRPGTGNTIYF. The CDR3 nucleotides read TGTGCCAGCAGTCGACCGGGGACTGGAAACACCATATATTTT.